The clone carrying this TCR beta chain appeared a single time. Its specificity is unknown. The data were taken from a study of shared clonotypes between healthy human individuals. Study background: CD8 memory received one plate per donor, CD8 naive two, CD4 memory three and CD4 naive three.

Findings and caveats of the study: In a few donors, about 5% of naive CD4 clonotypes appeared in common. Unshared clonotypes carried lower generation probabilities than those common to all four donors.

Every immunoSEQ plate was one replicate of a subset's evenly spread DNA. Assay used: immunoSEQ multiplex PCR; TCRdb lists only in-frame clones, some missing. Here the sample spans approximately 2.3 million clones, 80% to 95% being singletons. CDR1 is SGHRS and CDR2 is YFSETQ in the germline V gene. This CDR3 has 14 residues. Trimming cost V 7 bases and J 2 bases, with 16 bases left between them. This TCR was recovered from a man younger than 30 in good health. Some clones in this sample may be carry-over from other donors' samples. The chain uses TRBV5-1 and TRBJ2-7; TRBD2 might be the D (6 bases). The sample comprised naive CD4+ T cells from PBMCs. Subset indicated: CD45RA+ positively selected. The CDR3 coding sequence is TGCGCCAGCGGGGGGTCTTTGTATCCCTACGAGCAGTACTTC. This translates into CASGGSLYPYEQYF.